Listed below are T cell receptor beta chains from one sample, sequenced in a study of blood T cell repertoires in COVID-19. Sequencing was performed with immunoSEQ multiplex PCR; in TCRdb, only in-frame clones are kept and a portion is missing. The sample includes about 160,000 clones, roughly 80% of them seen just once. Sample: PBMCs or T cells enriched from blood (not recorded which). The receptors derive from a middle-aged woman with acute COVID-19. CDR3s include the opening cysteine and the closing phenylalanine or tryptophan. A D gene is named only where the DNA matches it firmly. Part of the rows lack a size; the others show once, few, many or a class for expanded clones.

NA,TRBV10-2,TRBJ1-3,NA,CASSESMHRTGNTIYF,TGCGCCAGCAGTGAGTCGATGCACAGAACTGGAAACACCATATATTTT
NA,TRBV24-1,TRBJ2-1,NA,CATSDPLGPADEQFF,TGTGCCACCAGTGATCCCCTGGGCCCAGCGGATGAGCAGTTCTTC
TRBD2,TRBV14,TRBJ2-1,few,CASSHMELGGRLQFF,TGTGCCAGCAGCCATATGGAGCTTGGCGGGAGGTTGCAGTTCTTC
NA,TRBV23-1,TRBJ2-3,NA,CASSHPIPLGHLPDTQYF,TGCGCCAGCAGTCATCCCATTCCCTTGGGACATCTGCCAGATACGCAGTATTTT
TRBD1,TRBV11-1,TRBJ2-3,NA,CASSLRTGGKDTQYF,TGTGCCAGCAGCTTACGGACAGGGGGAAAAGATACGCAGTATTTT
NA,TRBV18,TRBJ2-3,NA,CASSPNREHVGTDTQYF,TGTGCCAGCTCACCAAACCGTGAGCATGTCGGCACAGATACGCAGTATTTT
NA,TRBV29-1,TRBJ1-2,once,CSVAIAAGVRYGYTF,TGCAGCGTTGCTATCGCGGCAGGGGTCCGCTATGGCTACACCTTC
TRBD1,TRBV7-8,TRBJ1-2,NA,CASSLEGALSYGYTF,TGTGCCAGCAGCTTAGAGGGGGCCCTGAGCTATGGCTACACCTTC
NA,TRBV21-1,TRBJ1-2,NA,CASSKAGGGRNYGYTF,TGTGCCAGCAGCAAAGCGGGCGGGGGCCGAAACTATGGCTACACCTTC
NA,TRBV6-5,TRBJ2-5,once,CASSYGWGVGETQYF,TGTGCCAGCAGTTACGGGTGGGGAGTGGGAGAGACCCAGTACTTC
TRBD2,TRBV9,TRBJ2-1,NA,CASSGSGRVLNEQFF,TGTGCCAGCAGCGGTAGCGGGAGGGTTCTCAATGAGCAGTTCTTC
NA,TRBV7-8,TRBJ1-3,NA,CASSPRHLTGNTIYF,TGTGCCAGCAGCCCTCGACACCTCACTGGAAACACCATATATTTT
NA,TRBV2,TRBJ2-7,NA,CASSAAVSYEQYF,TGTGCCAGCAGTGCCGCGGTATCCTACGAGCAGTACTTC
NA,TRBV27,TRBJ2-1,NA,CASRKPTSRRGLEQFF,TGTGCCAGCAGGAAACCTACTAGCAGGCGGGGACTTGAGCAGTTCTTC
TRBD1,TRBV3-1/TRBV3-2,TRBJ1-1,NA,CASSRWDSMNTEAFF,TGTGCCAGCAGCCGGTGGGACAGCATGAACACTGAAGCTTTCTTT
NA,TRBV11-2,TRBJ2-3,NA,CASSFEGSTDTQYF,TGTGCCAGCAGCTTCGAGGGCTCCACAGATACGCAGTATTTT
NA,TRBV10-3,TRBJ1-5,NA,CAISDTGSNQPQHF,TGTGCCATCAGTGACACAGGGTCCAATCAGCCCCAGCATTTT
NA,TRBV6-5,TRBJ2-7,NA,CASSTSSYEQYF,TGTGCCAGCAGTACTAGCTCCTACGAGCAGTACTTC
NA,TRBV5-1,TRBJ2-3,NA,CASNGNTNTQYF,TGCGCCAGCAATGGTAATACTAATACGCAGTATTTT
NA,TRBV11-2,TRBJ1-5,once,CASSLGNSNQPQHF,TGTGCCAGCAGCCTCGGGAATAGCAATCAGCCCCAGCATTTT
NA,TRBV6-6,TRBJ1-1,NA,CASSRLGGNTEAFF,TGTGCCAGCAGTCGACTCGGGGGGAACACTGAAGCTTTCTTT
NA,TRBV6-5,TRBJ2-7,NA,CASSYGTEHYEQYF,TGTGCCAGCAGTTACGGAACAGAACACTACGAGCAGTACTTC
TRBD1,TRBV28,TRBJ1-2,NA,CASIGDRGGYTF,TGTGCCAGCATAGGAGACAGGGGGGGCTACACCTTC
NA,TRBV28,TRBJ2-6,few,CASSLSGANVLTF,TGTGCCAGCAGTCTCTCTGGGGCCAACGTCCTGACTTTC
NA,TRBV9,TRBJ1-2,NA,CASSEGVVRPYGYTF,TGTGCCAGCAGCGAGGGGGTCGTCAGGCCCTATGGCTACACCTTC
TRBD1,TRBV18,TRBJ1-2,NA,CASSPGQGSHGYTF,TGTGCCAGCTCACCGGGACAGGGAAGCCATGGCTACACCTTC
NA,TRBV11-2,TRBJ1-1,NA,CASSSTQVNTEAFF,TGTGCCAGCAGTTCCACCCAGGTGAACACTGAAGCTTTCTTT
TRBD2,TRBV13,TRBJ2-3,NA,CASSQRGLAGVTQYF,TGTGCCAGCAGCCAACGGGGACTAGCGGGGGTAACGCAGTATTTT